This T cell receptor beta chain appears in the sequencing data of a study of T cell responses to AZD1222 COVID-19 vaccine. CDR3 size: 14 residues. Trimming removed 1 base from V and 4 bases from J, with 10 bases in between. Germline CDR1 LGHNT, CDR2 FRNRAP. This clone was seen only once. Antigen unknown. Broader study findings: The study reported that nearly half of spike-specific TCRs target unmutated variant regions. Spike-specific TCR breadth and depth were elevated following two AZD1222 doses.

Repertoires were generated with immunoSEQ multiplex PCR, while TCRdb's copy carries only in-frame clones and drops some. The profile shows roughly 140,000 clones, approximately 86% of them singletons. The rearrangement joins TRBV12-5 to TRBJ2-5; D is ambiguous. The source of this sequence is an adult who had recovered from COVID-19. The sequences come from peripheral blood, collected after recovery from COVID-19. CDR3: CASGLDEGIETQYF. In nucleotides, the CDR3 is TGTGCTAGTGGTTTGGATGAAGGGATAGAGACCCAGTACTTC.